The subject of this entry is one TCR beta chain. Germline V CDR1 and CDR2: SGHTA, FQGTGA. The length of the CDR3 is 13 residues. Trimming took off 4 bases at V and 3 bases at J, with 10 bases between the two ends. The record originates from a study of blood T cell repertoires in COVID-19. Across the whole study: From the United States, Italy and Spain came samples of acute and convalescent COVID-19. T cells, B-cell-depleted T cells, or PBMCs provided the cDNA or gDNA that served as material.

Source study methods: Amplification of reference gene primers was used by the study to estimate nucleated cell counts. Sequenced by immunoSEQ multiplex PCR; TCRdb stores in-frame clones only, minus some. The V and J calls and clone size come from that table; D and trimming were worked out from the DNA. In the table there are under 150,000 clones, around 81% of which are singletons. The V gene is TRBV7-3, the J gene TRBJ2-7; D not resolved. The source of this sequence is a woman between 55 and 75 years old with active or convalescent COVID-19. The sequenced sample was peripheral blood. CDR3 protein: CASSSQPGYEQYF. CDR3 DNA: TGTGCCAGCAGCTCCCAGCCGGGCTACGAGCAGTACTTC.